This TCR beta chain was identified during a study of control samples from healthy donors and cancer patients. The method was immunoSEQ multiplex PCR; TCRdb's version includes in-frame clones alone and lacks a portion of them. The table shows tens of thousands of clones, with just under 85% occurring only once. Germline CDR1 and CDR2: SGHTA and FQGTGA. V was pared by 4 bases and J by 9 bases, with 7 bases of the junction left unmatched. The CDR3 is 13 amino acids. J is TRBJ2-7 and V is TRBV7-3; 9 bases fit TRBD2. This TCR was sampled from a man aged 25 to 40 in good health. Sequenced material: blood. CDR3 protein: CASSSTSGARQYF. Here the CDR3 DNA reads TGTGCCAGCAGCTCGACTAGCGGTGCCCGGCAGTACTTC.